Following are 27 T cell receptor beta chains from one sample sequenced in a study of blood T cell repertoires in COVID-19. The protocol was immunoSEQ multiplex PCR, while the TCRdb copy is restricted to in-frame clones and leaves out a portion. The sample includes 150,000 to 200,000 clones, around 83% of them seen just once. The sample was peripheral blood. The receptor set was obtained from a man between 70 and 80 years old who had recovered from COVID-19.

This sequence joins TRBV7-2 and TRBJ2-2; no clear D gene. The V gene's germline CDR1 is SGHTA and CDR2 FQGNSA. The CDR3 has 14 residues. V dropped 4 bases and J dropped 1 base, with 7 bases sitting between them. The CDR3 is CASSSRQNTGELFF. As DNA, the CDR3 is TGTGCCAGCAGCTCGAGACAGAACACCGGGGAGCTGTTTTTT. Drawing the rest from reference TRBV7-2 and TRBJ2-2, the complete variable domain is GAGVSQSPSNKVTEKGKDVELRCDPISGHTALYWYRQSLGQGLEFLIYFQGNSAPDKSGLPSDRFSAERTGGSVSTLTIQRTQQEDSAVYLCASSSRQNTGELFFGEGSRLTVL.

The V call is TRBV19, the J call TRBJ2-5; D is uncertain. Trimming left V 1 base short and J 5 bases short, with 11 bases between. Germline V gives CDR1 LNHDA, CDR2 SQIVND (reference sequence). The CDR3 sequence is 14 residues long. Here the CDR3 DNA reads TGTGCCAGTAGTATAGCAGGCATGATCGAGACCCAGTACTTC. Its translation is CASSIAGMIETQYF.

The chain links TRBV30 to TRBJ1-2; 8 bases are shared with TRBD1. Per germline, CDR1 GTSNPN and CDR2 SVGIG (reference sequence). The CDR3 totals 13 residues. The trim removed 6 bases at V and 13 bases at J, leaving 16 bases unmatched. The chain's CDR3 is CACNDRGALATTF. CDR3 nucleotide sequence: TGTGCCTGCAACGACAGGGGAGCTCTGGCTACCACCTTC.

The rearrangement links TRBV27 to TRBJ2-7, with D unclear. V shed 5 bases and J shed 1 base, with 12 bases lying between them. The CDR3 loop spans 14 amino acids. CDR1 and CDR2 (germline): MNHEY, SMNVEV (reference sequence). This CDR3 is CASSPYDTSYEQYF. Here the CDR3 DNA reads TGTGCCAGCAGTCCCTACGACACTTCCTACGAGCAGTACTTC.

CDR3 protein: CASSYSLASYNEQFF. The CDR3 bases are TGTGCCAGCAGTTACTCACTAGCCTCCTACAATGAGCAGTTCTTC. The J gene is TRBJ2-1, the V gene TRBV6-5, with D tentatively TRBD2 (6 bases). Germline CDR1 MNHEY, CDR2 SVGAGI. CDR3 length: 15 residues. V was shortened by 0 bases and J by 0 bases, with 6 bases between the two germline ends.

The chain uses TRBV2 and TRBJ2-3, with 13 bases matching TRBD2. CDR1 is SNHLY and CDR2 is FYNNEI in the germline V gene. The CDR3 runs to 16 residues. J was trimmed by 2 bases and V by 5 bases; bases with no gene match: 4. The CDR3 sequence: CASSTLAGGFTDTQYF. In nucleotides, the CDR3 is TGTGCCAGCAGTACACTAGCGGGAGGGTTCACAGATACGCAGTATTTT.

This chain links TRBV7-2 with TRBJ2-1, with a weak D call TRBD1 (6 bases). Per germline, CDR1 SGHTA and CDR2 FQGNSA. The CDR3 consists of 15 residues. V lost 5 bases and J 6 bases, leaving 17 bases between the germline ends. The CDR3 reads CASSLMGQEFNEQFF. CDR3 nucleotides: TGTGCCAGCAGCCTCATGGGACAAGAATTCAATGAGCAGTTCTTC.

The rearrangement uses TRBV7-8 and TRBJ2-7; 11 bases line up with TRBD2. The CDR3 has 16 residues. V lost 1 base to trimming and J lost 0 bases; unmatched junction nucleotides: 2. The germline V gene has CDR1 SGHVS and CDR2 FQNEAQ. The CDR3 is CASSLVGLAGSYEQYF. The CDR3 nucleotides are TGTGCCAGCAGCTTAGTAGGACTAGCGGGCTCCTACGAGCAGTACTTC.

The chain links TRBV28 to TRBJ1-5; 7 nucleotides match TRBD1. V shed 6 bases, J shed 3 bases, and the junction held 5 bases outside the gene matches. CDR1 and CDR2 (germline): MDHEN, SYDVKM. The CDR3 totals 14 residues. The CDR3 nucleotides read TGTGCCAGCAGCCAAGACAGGGACAATCAGCCCCAGCATTTT. Translation gives CASSQDRDNQPQHF.

The V call is TRBV5-6, the J call TRBJ2-7; 10 nucleotides agree with TRBD1. After removal of 2 bases from V and 5 bases from J, the junction contained 1 base not matched to a gene. This CDR3 comprises 13 residues. Germline CDR1 reads SGHDT; CDR2 reads YYEEEE. The CDR3 DNA follows: TGTGCCAGCAGCTTCGGGACAGGGGACGAGCAGTACTTC. Protein sequence: CASSFGTGDEQYF.

This clone was recorded a few times. The chain combines TRBV6-5 with TRBJ2-7; 11 nucleotides agree with TRBD1. This CDR3 has 15 residues. The ends lost 0 bases at V and 5 bases at J; junction bases unmatched: 3. In germline, CDR1 is MNHEY, CDR2 SVGAGI. The CDR3 loop reads CASSYSGTGGDEQYF. CDR3 DNA: TGTGCCAGCAGTTACTCGGGGACAGGGGGAGACGAGCAGTACTTC.

This chain connects TRBV28 to TRBJ1-5; D is possibly TRBD1 (5 bases). The CDR3 contains 14 residues. V shed 6 bases and J shed 0 bases, with 9 bases lying between them. CDR1 is MDHEN and CDR2 is SYDVKM in the germline V gene. CDR3 residues: CASSGGGSNQPQHF. Here the CDR3 DNA reads TGTGCCAGCAGCGGGGGGGGTAGCAATCAGCCCCAGCATTTT. Using reference TRBV28 and TRBJ1-5 for the parts outside the CDR3, the full variable domain is DVKVTQSSRYLVKRTGEKVFLECVQDMDHENMFWYRQDPGLGLRLIYFSYDVKMKEKGDIPEGYSVSREKKERFSLILESASTNQTSMYLCASSGGGSNQPQHFGDGTRLSIL.

The rearrangement links TRBV7-2 to TRBJ2-5; the D gene is possibly TRBD2 (5 bases). Germline V gene data show CDR1 as SGHTA and CDR2 as FQGNSA. The CDR3 runs to 15 residues. The V gene lost 4 bases and the J gene lost 2 bases, with 14 bases spanning the gap. CDR3 in amino acids: CASSSQSGFQETQYF. CDR3 sequence (DNA): TGTGCCAGCAGCTCACAGAGCGGATTTCAAGAGACCCAGTACTTC.

This clone was recorded a few times. V is TRBV5-1 and J is TRBJ1-5, with TRBD1 matching 9 bases. Trimming at V came to 3 bases and at J to 7 bases, leaving 5 bases not matched to a gene. Germline CDR1 SGHRS, CDR2 YFSETQ. The CDR3 runs to 14 residues. The CDR3 spells CASSSGQGTQPQHF. CDR3 bases: TGCGCCAGCAGCTCGGGACAGGGTACCCAGCCCCAGCATTTT.

The chain has TRBV2 and TRBJ1-6; D is possibly TRBD1 (5 bases). The CDR3 length is 14 residues. Germline V gives CDR1 SNHLY, CDR2 FYNNEI. Deletions cut 3 bases from V and 9 bases from J, with 12 bases between. The CDR3, as DNA: TGTGCCAGCAGTGAGTCAGGGAAATTTTCACCCCTCCACTTT. It codes for CASSESGKFSPLHF.

A remark on this clone: Other DNA sequences from this sample encode an identical CDR3 as well. The rearrangement joins TRBV7-2 to TRBJ2-7; possible D gene TRBD2, 6 bases. The germline V gene encodes CDR1 SGHTA and CDR2 FQGNSA. CDR3 length: 14 amino acids. V was shortened by 0 bases and J by 1 base, with 7 bases between the two germline ends. The CDR3 region has the DNA TGTGCCAGCAGCTTAGCGGGAGGATCCTACGAGCAGTACTTC. Translated: CASSLAGGSYEQYF.

This clone was counted a single time. The V call is TRBV6-5, the J call TRBJ1-1; perhaps TRBD1 as D (5 bases). Trimming took off 2 bases at V and 4 bases at J, with 17 bases between the two ends. CDR3 length equals 16 residues. The germline V gene has CDR1 MNHEY and CDR2 SVGAGI. This chain's CDR3 is CASSYGLEAGRTEAFF. The CDR3 DNA sequence: TGTGCCAGCAGTTACGGTCTCGAGGCAGGGCGCACTGAAGCTTTCTTT.

V usage is TRBV27 and J usage is TRBJ2-7; possible D gene TRBD1, 6 bases. Germline V CDR1 and CDR2: MNHEY, SMNVEV (reference sequence). Trimming removed 3 bases from V and 3 bases from J, with 12 bases in between. There are 14 residues in the CDR3. Here the CDR3 DNA reads TGTGCCAGCAGTTTGGGACATACCCGCTACGAGCAGTACTTC. It translates to CASSLGHTRYEQYF.

Of note for this clone: At one of its ends the junction is not consistent with the germline gene, which may arise from a read error. The rearrangement uses TRBV5-1 and TRBJ1-1; 9 positions agree with TRBD1. The CDR3 runs to 14 residues. Germline CDR1 reads SGHRS; CDR2 reads YFSETQ. Here the CDR3 DNA reads TGCACCAGCAGCCCAAGGACAGGGGAAACTGAAGCTTTCTTT. Its translation: CTSSPRTGETEAFF.

The rearrangement uses TRBV7-9 and TRBJ2-5, with 8 bases matching TRBD1. V lost 5 bases to trimming and J lost 0 bases; unmatched junction nucleotides: 5. From germline, CDR1 is SEHNR and CDR2 FQNEAQ (reference sequence). The CDR3 extends over 15 amino acids. In DNA form, the CDR3 reads TGTGCCAGCAGCCGACAGGGGTATTACCAAGAGACCCAGTACTTC. Protein sequence: CASSRQGYYQETQYF.

At least ten counts were recorded for this clone. J is TRBJ1-1 and V is TRBV10-3, with D possibly being TRBD1 (6 bases). The CDR3 spans 14 residues. Trimming shortened V by 6 bases and J by 2 bases, and 13 bases separated the two germline ends. Per the germline V gene, CDR1 is ENHRY and CDR2 is SYGVKD. CDR3 DNA sequence: TGTGCCATCAGCCTAACAGGGATCAACACTGAAGCTTTCTTT. It specifies CAISLTGINTEAFF.

This chain joins TRBV3-1 (or the pseudogene TRBV3-2) and TRBJ2-3; D gene unclear. The CDR3 length is 14 residues. The ends were cut back, 0 bases at V and 6 bases at J, with 10 bases in the middle. Germline CDR1 LGHDT, CDR2 YNNKEL (reference sequence). CDR3 sequence (DNA): TGTGCCAGCAGCCAAGATTTCGCCGGGGATACGCAGTATTTT. Protein sequence: CASSQDFAGDTQYF.

The chain combines TRBV29-1 with TRBJ2-2; perhaps TRBD1 as D (6 bases). Trimming pared 4 bases from V and 4 bases from J, leaving 10 bases between. The CDR3 runs to 13 residues. CDR1 is SQVTM, CDR2 ANQGSEA, per germline. The CDR3: CSVARGSTGELFF. In nucleotides, the CDR3 is TGCAGCGTTGCGAGGGGGTCCACCGGGGAGCTGTTTTTT.

This chain connects TRBV7-8 to TRBJ2-2; 11 bases fit TRBD2. This CDR3 has 15 residues. The germline CDR1 and CDR2 sequences are SGHVS and FQNEAQ. With V trimmed by 5 bases and J by 4 bases, 3 bases remained unmatched. CDR3 residues: CASSETSGVTGELFF. As DNA, the CDR3 is TGTGCCAGCAGCGAGACTAGCGGGGTCACCGGGGAGCTGTTTTTT. Full variable domain (outside the CDR3, taken from reference TRBV7-8 and TRBJ2-2): GAGVSQSPRYKVAKRGQDVALRCDPISGHVSLFWYQQALGQGPEFLTYFQNEAQLDKSGLPSDRFFAERPEGSVSTLKIQRTQQEDSAVYLCASSETSGVTGELFFGEGSRLTVL.

This chain's CDR3 is CASSILASDTQYF. In DNA form, the CDR3 reads TGTGCCAGCAGCATACTAGCTTCCGATACGCAGTATTTT. V is TRBV3-1 (or the pseudogene TRBV3-2) and J is TRBJ2-3, with D tentatively TRBD2 (6 bases). The length of the CDR3 is 13 residues. Trimming removed 5 bases from V and 6 bases from J, with 12 bases in between. Germline loops: CDR1 LGHDT, CDR2 YNNKEL (reference sequence).

V and J are TRBV28 and TRBJ1-5; 7 bases match TRBD1. V was clipped by 0 bases and J by 3 bases; unmatched bases: 5. Per the germline V gene, CDR1 is MDHEN and CDR2 is SYDVKM. The CDR3 extends over 16 amino acids. Written as DNA, the CDR3 is TGTGCCAGCAGTTTATGGACAGGGCTGATCAATCAGCCCCAGCATTTT. This codes for CASSLWTGLINQPQHF.

The chain recombines TRBV7-9 with TRBJ2-7, with 8 nucleotides matching TRBD1. J gave up 3 bases and V 5 bases, and 6 bases lay outside the gene matches. Germline V lookup: CDR1 SEHNR, CDR2 FQNEAQ (reference sequence). The CDR3 is 14 residues long. In DNA form, the CDR3 reads TGTGCCAGCAGCCCTCGGACAGGGAACTACGAGCAGTACTTC. Translation: CASSPRTGNYEQYF. Together with reference TRBV7-9 and TRBJ2-7, the CDR3 gives the full variable domain: DTGVSQNPRHKITKRGQNVTFRCDPISEHNRLYWYRQTLGQGPEFLTYFQNEAQLEKSRLLSDRFSAERPKGSFSTLEIQRTEQGDSAMYLCASSPRTGNYEQYFGPGTRLTVT.